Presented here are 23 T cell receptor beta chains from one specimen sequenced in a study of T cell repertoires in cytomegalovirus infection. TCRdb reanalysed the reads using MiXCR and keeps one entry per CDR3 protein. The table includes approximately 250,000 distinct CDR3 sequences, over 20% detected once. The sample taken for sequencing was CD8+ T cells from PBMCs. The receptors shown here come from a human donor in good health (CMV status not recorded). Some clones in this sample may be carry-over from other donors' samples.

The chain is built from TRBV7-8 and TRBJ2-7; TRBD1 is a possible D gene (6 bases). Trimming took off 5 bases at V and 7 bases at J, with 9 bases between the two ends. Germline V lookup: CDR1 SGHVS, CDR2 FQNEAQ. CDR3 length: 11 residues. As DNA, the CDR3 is TGTGCCAGCAGCGGGGGCTGGGAGCAGTACTTC. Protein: CASSGGWEQYF.

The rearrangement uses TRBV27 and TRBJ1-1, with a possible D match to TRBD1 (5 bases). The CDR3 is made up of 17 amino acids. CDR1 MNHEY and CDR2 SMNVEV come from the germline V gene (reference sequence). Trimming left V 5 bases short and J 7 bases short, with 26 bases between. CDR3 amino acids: CASSTEGVRLTGDEAFF. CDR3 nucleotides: TGTGCCAGCAGTACCGAGGGAGTTAGGCTAACGGGGGATGAAGCTTTCTTT.

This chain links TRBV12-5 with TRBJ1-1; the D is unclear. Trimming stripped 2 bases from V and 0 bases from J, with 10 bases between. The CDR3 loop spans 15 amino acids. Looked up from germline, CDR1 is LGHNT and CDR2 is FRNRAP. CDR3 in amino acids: CASGLSLTLNTEAFF. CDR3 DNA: TGTGCTAGTGGTTTGTCCCTGACACTGAACACTGAAGCTTTCTTT.

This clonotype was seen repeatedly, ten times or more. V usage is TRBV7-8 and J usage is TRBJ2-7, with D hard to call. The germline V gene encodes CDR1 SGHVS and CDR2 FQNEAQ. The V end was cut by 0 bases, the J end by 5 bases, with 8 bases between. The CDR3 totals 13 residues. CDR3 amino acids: CASSLAYSDEQYF. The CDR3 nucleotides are TGTGCCAGCAGCTTAGCGTATTCTGACGAGCAGTACTTC.

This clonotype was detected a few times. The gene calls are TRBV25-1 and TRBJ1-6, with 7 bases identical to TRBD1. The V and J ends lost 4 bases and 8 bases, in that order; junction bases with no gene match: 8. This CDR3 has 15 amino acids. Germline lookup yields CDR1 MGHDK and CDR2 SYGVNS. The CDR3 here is CASSGGQETDSPLHF. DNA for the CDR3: TGTGCCAGCAGTGGAGGACAGGAGACGGATTCACCCCTCCACTTT.

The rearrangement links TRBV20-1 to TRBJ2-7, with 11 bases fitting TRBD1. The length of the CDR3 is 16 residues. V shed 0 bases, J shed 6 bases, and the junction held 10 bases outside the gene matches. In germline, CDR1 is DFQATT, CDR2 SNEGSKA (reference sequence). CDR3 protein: CSARERNGQGALEQYF. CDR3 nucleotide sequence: TGCAGTGCTAGAGAAAGGAACGGACAGGGGGCCCTCGAGCAGTACTTC.

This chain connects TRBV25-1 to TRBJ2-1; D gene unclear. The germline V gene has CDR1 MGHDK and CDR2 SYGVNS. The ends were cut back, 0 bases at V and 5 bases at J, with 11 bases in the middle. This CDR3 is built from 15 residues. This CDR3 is CASSEYVDFNNEQFF. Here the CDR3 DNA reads TGTGCCAGCAGTGAATACGTAGACTTTAACAATGAGCAGTTCTTC.

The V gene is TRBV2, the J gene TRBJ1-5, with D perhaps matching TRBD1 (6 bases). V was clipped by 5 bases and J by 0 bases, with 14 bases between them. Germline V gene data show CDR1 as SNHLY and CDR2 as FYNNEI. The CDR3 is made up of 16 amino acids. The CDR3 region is CASSSRDTYSNQPQHF. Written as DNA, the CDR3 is TGTGCCAGCAGTTCCCGGGACACCTATAGCAATCAGCCCCAGCATTTT.

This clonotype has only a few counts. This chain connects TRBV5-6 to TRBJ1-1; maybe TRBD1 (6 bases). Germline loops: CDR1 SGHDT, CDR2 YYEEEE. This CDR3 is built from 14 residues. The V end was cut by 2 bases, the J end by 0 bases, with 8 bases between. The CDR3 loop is CASSFGTMNTEAFF. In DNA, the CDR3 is TGTGCCAGCAGCTTCGGGACAATGAACACTGAAGCTTTCTTT.

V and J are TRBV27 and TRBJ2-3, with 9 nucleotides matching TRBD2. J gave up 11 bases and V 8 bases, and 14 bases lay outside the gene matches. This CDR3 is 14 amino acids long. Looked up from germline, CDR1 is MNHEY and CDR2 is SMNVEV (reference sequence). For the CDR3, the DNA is TGTGCCAGCGGGTTAGCGGGGGCCCTCCGTGGGCAGTATTTT. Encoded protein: CASGLAGALRGQYF.

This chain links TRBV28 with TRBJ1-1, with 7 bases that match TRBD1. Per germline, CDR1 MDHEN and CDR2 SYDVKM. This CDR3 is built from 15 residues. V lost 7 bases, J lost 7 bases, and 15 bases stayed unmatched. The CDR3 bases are TGTGCCAGCACAAGAGATGTTAACAGGGGTAGTGAAGCTTTCTTT. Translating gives CASTRDVNRGSEAFF. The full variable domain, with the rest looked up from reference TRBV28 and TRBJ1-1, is DVKVTQSSRYLVKRTGEKVFLECVQDMDHENMFWYRQDPGLGLRLIYFSYDVKMKEKGDIPEGYSVSREKKERFSLILESASTNQTSMYLCASTRDVNRGSEAFFGQGTRLTVV.

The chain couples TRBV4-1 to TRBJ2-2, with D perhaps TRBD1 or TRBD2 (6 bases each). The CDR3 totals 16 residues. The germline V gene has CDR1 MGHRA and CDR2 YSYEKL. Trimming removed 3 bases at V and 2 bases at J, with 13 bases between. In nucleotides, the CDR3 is TGCGCCAGCAGCCACGTTGGAGGGGGAAACACCGGGGAGCTGTTTTTT. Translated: CASSHVGGGNTGELFF.

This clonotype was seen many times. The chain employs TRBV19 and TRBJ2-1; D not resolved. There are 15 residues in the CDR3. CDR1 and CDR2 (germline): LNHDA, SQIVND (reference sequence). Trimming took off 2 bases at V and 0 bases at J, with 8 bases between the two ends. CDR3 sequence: CASSIKSGSYNEQFF. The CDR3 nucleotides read TGTGCCAGTAGTATAAAGTCGGGCTCCTACAATGAGCAGTTCTTC. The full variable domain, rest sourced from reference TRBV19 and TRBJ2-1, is DGGITQSPKYLFRKEGQNVTLSCEQNLNHDAMYWYRQDPGQGLRLIYYSQIVNDFQKGDIAEGYSVSREKKESFPLTVTSAQKNPTAFYLCASSIKSGSYNEQFFGPGTRLTVL.

CDR3 loop: CASSLLAGLHEQFF. CDR3 sequence (DNA): TGTGCCAGCAGCCTATTGGCGGGACTCCACGAGCAGTTCTTC. The V gene is TRBV27, the J gene TRBJ2-1; D might be TRBD2 (6 bases). Germline loops: CDR1 MNHEY, CDR2 SMNVEV (reference sequence). V was clipped by 6 bases and J by 10 bases, with 19 bases between them. The length of the CDR3 is 14 residues.

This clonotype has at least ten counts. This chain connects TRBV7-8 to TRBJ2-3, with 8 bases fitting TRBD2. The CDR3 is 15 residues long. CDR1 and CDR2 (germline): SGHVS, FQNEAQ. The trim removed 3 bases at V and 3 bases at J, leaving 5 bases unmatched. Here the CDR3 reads CASSFQSGGTDTQYF. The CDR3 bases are TGTGCCAGCAGCTTCCAAAGCGGGGGAACAGATACGCAGTATTTT.

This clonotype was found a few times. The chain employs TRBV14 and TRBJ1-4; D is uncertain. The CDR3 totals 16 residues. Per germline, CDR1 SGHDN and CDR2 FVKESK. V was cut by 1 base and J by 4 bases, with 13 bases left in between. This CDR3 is CASSQASGRVNEKLFF. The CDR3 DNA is TGTGCCAGCAGCCAAGCGTCGGGGAGAGTTAATGAAAAACTGTTTTTT.

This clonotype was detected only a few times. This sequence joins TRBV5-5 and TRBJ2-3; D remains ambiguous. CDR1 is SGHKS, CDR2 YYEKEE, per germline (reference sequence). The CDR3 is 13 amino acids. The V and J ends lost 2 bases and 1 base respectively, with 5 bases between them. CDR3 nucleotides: TGTGCCAGCAGCTTCGGGCGCACAGATACGCAGTATTTT. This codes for CASSFGRTDTQYF.

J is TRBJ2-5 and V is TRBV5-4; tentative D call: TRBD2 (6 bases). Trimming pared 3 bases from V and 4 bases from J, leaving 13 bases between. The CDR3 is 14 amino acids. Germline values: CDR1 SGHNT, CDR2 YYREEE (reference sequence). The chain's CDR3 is CASSSVAVGETQYF. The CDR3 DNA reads TGTGCCAGCAGCTCAGTAGCGGTTGGAGAGACCCAGTACTTC.

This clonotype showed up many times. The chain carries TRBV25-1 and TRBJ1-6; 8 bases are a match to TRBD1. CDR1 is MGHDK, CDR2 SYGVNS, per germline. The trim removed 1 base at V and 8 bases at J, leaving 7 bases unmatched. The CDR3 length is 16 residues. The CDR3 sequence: CASSEWGRGLDSPLHF. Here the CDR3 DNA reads TGTGCCAGCAGTGAATGGGGCAGGGGGCTTGATTCACCCCTCCACTTT.

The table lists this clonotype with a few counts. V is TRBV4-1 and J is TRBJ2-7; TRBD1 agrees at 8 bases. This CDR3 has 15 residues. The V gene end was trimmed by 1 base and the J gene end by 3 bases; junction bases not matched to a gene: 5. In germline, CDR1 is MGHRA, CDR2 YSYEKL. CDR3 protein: CASSQGQGILYEQYF. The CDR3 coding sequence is TGCGCCAGCAGCCAAGGACAGGGGATACTCTACGAGCAGTACTTC.

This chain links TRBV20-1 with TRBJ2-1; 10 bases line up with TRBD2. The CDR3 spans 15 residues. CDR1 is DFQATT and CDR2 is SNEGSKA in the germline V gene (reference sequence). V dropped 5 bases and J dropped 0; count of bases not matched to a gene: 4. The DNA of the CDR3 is TGCAGTGCTCGGACTAGCGGCAGCTCCTACAATGAGCAGTTCTTC. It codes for CSARTSGSSYNEQFF.

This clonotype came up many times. The DNA for the CDR3 is TGTGCCAGCAGCCCTCACACCCTAGCGCGGGAGCTGTTTTTT. Translation gives CASSPHTLARELFF. The chain uses TRBV6-5 and TRBJ2-2, with D possibly being TRBD2 (6 bases). The germline V gene has CDR1 MNHEY and CDR2 SVGAGI. V lost 6 bases, J lost 9 bases, and 17 bases lay in between. The length of the CDR3 is 14 residues.

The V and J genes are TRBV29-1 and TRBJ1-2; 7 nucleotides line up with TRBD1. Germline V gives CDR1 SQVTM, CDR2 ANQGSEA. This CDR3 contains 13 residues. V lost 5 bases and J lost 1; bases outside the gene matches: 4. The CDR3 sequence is CSVLGTDNYGYTF. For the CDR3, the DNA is TGCAGCGTTCTTGGGACAGATAACTATGGCTACACCTTC. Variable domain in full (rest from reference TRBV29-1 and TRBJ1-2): SAVISQKPSRDICQRGTSLTIQCQVDSQVTMMFWYRQQPGQSLTLIATANQGSEATYESGFVIDKFPISRPNLTFSTLTVSNMSPEDSSIYLCSVLGTDNYGYTFGSGTRLTVV.